The sequence of this TCR beta chain was determined in a study of CD4 T cells in relation to SARS-CoV-2 and coronaviruses. As for this clone: The antigen is undetermined.

Profiling relied on immunoSEQ multiplex PCR, and the TCRdb table lists in-frame clones only, not all of them. The sample shows roughly 15,000 clones, around 80% of them seen only once. Before the COVID-19 pandemic, during about 2011-2019, CD4+ T cells were taken from unexposed donors. After more than eight days of culture, CD4+ T cells were isolated. Unexposed-donor CD4+ T cells were probed with SARS-CoV-2 S/N and four cold-coronavirus spikes, cells permitting. Trimming at V came to 2 bases and at J to 2 bases, leaving 4 bases not matched to a gene. The germline V gene has CDR1 KGHSH and CDR2 LQKENI. The CDR3 loop spans 16 amino acids.

This clonotype originated in a human donor in good health. Sequencing used CD4+ T cells from PBMCs, cultured in vitro. The rearrangement links TRBV18 to TRBJ2-3, with 10 bases lining up with TRBD2. The CDR3 loop reads CASSPGLADHTDTQYF. As DNA, the CDR3 is TGTGCCAGCTCACCAGGACTAGCGGACCACACAGATACGCAGTATTTT.